The next 25 T cell receptor beta chains were all read from a single sample in a study of T cell clonality in common variable immunodeficiency. Assay used: immunoSEQ multiplex PCR; TCRdb lists only in-frame clones, some missing. The sample holds tens of thousands of clones, and no clone turns up only once. Sequenced: peripheral blood mononuclear cells. Receptors originate from a person aged 18-70 years in good health.

Concerning this clone: Sequencing ends 3 residues short of the CDR3 end; the germline J gene provides the rest. The genes are TRBV19 and TRBJ2-7; 11 bases are shared with TRBD1. The CDR3 is made up of 13 amino acids. Germline CDR1 is LNHDA and CDR2 is SQIVND (reference sequence). V dropped 6 bases and J dropped 6; count of bases not matched to a gene: 4. CDR3 loop: CASSTGTGGEQYF. CDR3 bases read: TGTGCCAGTAGCACCGGGACAGGGGGCGAG. Full variable domain (missing parts from reference TRBV19 and TRBJ2-7): DGGITQSPKYLFRKEGQNVTLSCEQNLNHDAMYWYRQDPGQGLRLIYYSQIVNDFQKGDIAEGYSVSREKKESFPLTVTSAQKNPTAFYLCASSTGTGGEQYFGPGTRLTVT.

The CDR3 protein is CASSFGSYNEQFF. The CDR3 bases that were read are TGTGCCAGCAGCTTCGGGTCCTACAATGAG. The chain uses TRBV11-3 and TRBJ2-1; D call uncertain. The CDR3 goes on 3 residues after the read ends, and that part is filled in from the germline J gene. The CDR3 loop spans 13 amino acids. Trimming left V 3 bases short and J 1 base short, with 4 bases between. The germline V gene encodes CDR1 SGHNT and CDR2 YENEEA. Based on the CDR3 plus reference TRBV11-3 and TRBJ2-1, the full variable domain is EAGVVQSPRYKIIEKKQPVAFWCNPISGHNTLYWYLQNLGQGPELLIRYENEEAVDDSQLPKDRFSAERLKGVDSTLKIQPAELGDSAVYLCASSFGSYNEQFFGPGTRLTVL.

This clone appeared many times. The read terminates 3 residues ahead of where the CDR3 ends, so the germline J gene completes it. The J gene is TRBJ1-5, the V gene TRBV19, with D uncertain. The V gene lost 2 bases and the J gene lost 1 base, with 9 bases spanning the gap. This CDR3 region has 15 residues. In germline, CDR1 is LNHDA, CDR2 SQIVND (reference sequence). Partial CDR3 DNA: TGTGCCAGTAGTATAACCTCGACAAGCAATCAGCCC. Translation gives CASSITSTSNQP. The complete CDR3 protein is CASSITSTSNQPQHF.

This clone was seen repeatedly, ten times or more. Coverage ceases 3 residues before the CDR3 finishes, and the germline J gene fills in the end. The chain uses TRBV19 and TRBJ1-4; 8 nucleotides match TRBD1. The V gene's germline CDR1 is LNHDA and CDR2 SQIVND (reference sequence). After removal of 10 bases from V and 4 bases from J, the junction contained 8 bases not matched to a gene. This CDR3 is built from 14 residues. The CDR3 sequence is CATSDRGGNEKLFF. The covered CDR3 bases are TGTGCCACCTCAGACAGGGGAGGTAATGAAAAA.

This clone was counted ten times or more. The CDR3 end lies 3 residues beyond the end of the read and is filled in from the germline J gene. V gene TRBV4-1 combines with J gene TRBJ1-5; unclear D gene. V lost 0 bases to trimming and J lost 8 bases, with 5 bases between them. From germline, CDR1 is MGHRA and CDR2 YSYEKL. This CDR3 contains 12 residues. The CDR3 protein is CASSQDREPQHF. The part of the CDR3 DNA that was read is TGCGCCAGCAGCCAAGACCGGGAGCCC.

This clone occurred many times. The read is 3 residues too short to cover the CDR3 end, so that end is filled in from the germline J gene. The chain has TRBV2 and TRBJ2-5, with D maybe TRBD1 (6 bases). CDR3 length: 16 amino acids. Germline CDR1 SNHLY, CDR2 FYNNEI. The germline V and J ends were trimmed by 1 base and 7 bases, with 19 bases remaining between them. CDR3 in amino acids: CASSEGGGSTLRTQYF. CDR3 bases read: TGTGCCAGCAGTGAAGGAGGGGGTAGCACCCTCCGGACC.

The table lists this clone with many counts. The read terminates 3 residues before the CDR3 end, so the remaining end is supplied by the germline J gene. The rearrangement links TRBV18 to TRBJ2-7, with TRBD1 identical over 9 bases. The CDR3 is 16 residues long. Trimming removed 4 bases from V and 3 bases from J; junction bases left unmatched: 10. Germline V CDR1 and CDR2: KGHSH, LQKENI. The CDR3 bases that were read are TGTGCCAGCTCACTGACAGGGGGGATGGGGGACTACGAG. Translated, it gives CASSLTGGMGDYE. Given in full, the CDR3 is CASSLTGGMGDYEQYF.

This clone came up many times. The CDR3 end falls 3 residues outside the read, so it is completed with the germline J gene. V and J are TRBV12-3 or TRBV12-4 and TRBJ2-3; a possible D gene is TRBD2 (6 bases). The length of the CDR3 is 14 residues. Deletions cut 6 bases from V and 2 bases from J, with 12 bases between. The covered CDR3 bases are TGTGCCAGCAGCCCTCCGGGACTCACAGATACG. Protein product: CASSPPGLTDT. The complete CDR3 protein is CASSPPGLTDTQYF.

As for this clone: The CDR3 end is not reached by the read, which stops 3 residues before it; the germline J gene fills it in. V usage is TRBV5-4 and J usage is TRBJ2-7; 13 bases align to TRBD2. There are 15 residues in the CDR3. Germline trimming cut 4 bases from V and 2 bases from J; bases unmatched to any gene: 3. Germline-derived CDR1 and CDR2 are SGHNT and YYREEE (reference sequence). The CDR3 here is CASSRGTSGTYEQYF. CDR3 bases read: TGTGCCAGCAGCCGCGGGACTAGCGGGACCTACGAG.

This clone was recorded many times. The CDR3 loop is CASSQNREETQYF. The covered CDR3 bases are TGTGCCAGTAGCCAAAACAGGGAAGAGACC. The chain joins TRBV19 to TRBJ2-5, with D maybe TRBD1 (6 bases). The read terminates 3 residues before the CDR3 end, so the remaining end is supplied by the germline J gene. Between the trimmed V and J ends, which lost 6 bases and 3 bases, there was a span of 11 bases. CDR1 LNHDA and CDR2 SQIVND come from the germline V gene (reference sequence). The CDR3 is made up of 13 amino acids.

This clone was seen ten or more times. The sequenced part of the CDR3 DNA is TGTGCCAGCAGCTGGGGACTGCCTAGGGAGACC. Protein sequence: CASSWGLPRET. The CDR3, in full, reads CASSWGLPRETQYF. This chain joins TRBV7-9 and TRBJ2-5; a weak D match, TRBD2 (6 bases). The DNA ends 3 residues before the CDR3 does, and the rest of the CDR3 is filled in from the germline J gene. CDR1 is SEHNR and CDR2 is FQNEAQ in the germline V gene (reference sequence). V lost 4 bases, J lost 5 bases, and 14 bases lay in between. The CDR3 covers 14 residues.

This clone was detected ten times or more. The read ends 3 residues before the CDR3 terminus; that terminus is restored from the germline J gene. V gene TRBV15 combines with J gene TRBJ2-5; a weak D match, TRBD2 (6 bases). The V gene lost 3 bases and the J gene lost 0 bases, with 14 bases spanning the gap. Germline CDR1 LNHNV, CDR2 YYDKDF (reference sequence). The CDR3 consists of 16 residues. The CDR3 loop is CATSSGASVNQETQYF. The sequenced CDR3 bases are TGTGCCACCAGCAGCGGAGCTAGCGTGAACCAAGAGACC.

This clone was observed at least ten times. The read ends 3 residues before the CDR3 terminus; that terminus is restored from the germline J gene. This chain joins TRBV5-1 and TRBJ2-5, with 12 nucleotides matching TRBD2. The CDR3 runs 15 residues. Germline assignment: CDR1 SGHRS and CDR2 YFSETQ. The ends lost 7 bases at V and 5 bases at J; junction bases unmatched: 9. The CDR3 loop is CASHPGTSGWETQYF. Partial CDR3 DNA: TGCGCCAGCCACCCCGGGACTAGCGGGTGGGAGACC.

There are many counts of this clone. With the read ending 3 residues before the CDR3 end, the germline J gene is used to fill in that end. V usage is TRBV19 and J usage is TRBJ2-7; 12 bases fit TRBD2. The CDR3 spans 17 residues. Per the germline V gene, CDR1 is LNHDA and CDR2 is SQIVND (reference sequence). The ends lost 4 bases at V and 3 bases at J; junction bases unmatched: 10. The CDR3 DNA, read in part, is TGTGCCAGTAGTAGCCCCACGCTAGCGGGAGGGAACTACGAG. As protein: CASSSPTLAGGNYE. The full CDR3 protein is CASSSPTLAGGNYEQYF.

This clone was observed many times. The read finishes 3 residues shy of the CDR3 end, and the germline J gene is used to complete it. The chain links TRBV29-1 to TRBJ2-7; tentative D call: TRBD1 (5 bases). CDR3 length equals 14 residues. Between the trimmed V and J ends, which lost 4 bases and 3 bases, there was a span of 16 bases. Germline CDR1 and CDR2: SQVTM and ANQGSEA. This chain's CDR3 is CSVAHEQGGYEQYF. Partial CDR3 DNA: TGCAGCGTTGCCCACGAGCAGGGCGGCTACGAG.

This clone was seen repeatedly, ten times or more. The DNA ends 3 residues before the CDR3 does, and the rest of the CDR3 is filled in from the germline J gene. Other DNA sequences in the sample encode the same CDR3. This chain uses TRBV10-3 with TRBJ2-2, with TRBD2 identical over 7 bases. With 4 bases clipped from V and 2 bases from J, the junction kept 7 bases outside the gene matches. The germline V gene encodes CDR1 ENHRY and CDR2 SYGVKD. The CDR3 extends over 16 amino acids. Incomplete CDR3 DNA: TGTGCCATCAGTGCAGAAGCTAGCGGAAACACCGGGGAG. As protein: CAISAEASGNTGE. The entire CDR3 is CAISAEASGNTGELFF.

The table lists this clone with many counts. The read ends 3 residues before the CDR3 terminus; that terminus is restored from the germline J gene. The chain carries TRBV5-1 and TRBJ2-7; 8 bases align to TRBD2. This CDR3 is 19 amino acids long. The V gene end was trimmed by 2 bases and the J gene end by 1 base; junction bases not matched to a gene: 17. Germline values: CDR1 SGHRS, CDR2 YFSETQ. The sequenced CDR3 bases are TGCGCCAGCAGCTTTGGCAGGAGTATGGTGCGGGGGGCTTCCTACGAG. Translated, it gives CASSFGRSMVRGASYE. The entire CDR3 protein reads CASSFGRSMVRGASYEQYF.

This clone was seen at least ten times. The observed sequence ends 3 residues before the CDR3 terminus, with the missing tail filled in from the germline J gene. J is TRBJ2-3 and V is TRBV20-1; D remains ambiguous. CDR3 length: 13 amino acids. V shed 1 base and J shed 1 base, with 6 bases lying between them. Germline V gene lookup returns CDR1 DFQATT and CDR2 SNEGSKA (reference sequence). CDR3 bases read: TGCAGTGCTAGAGCCCCGGGCACAGATACG. The encoded protein is CSARAPGTDT. The complete CDR3 protein is CSARAPGTDTQYF.

This clone was seen many times. The read comes to an end 3 residues before the CDR3 does, leaving the germline J gene to fill in the end. The V and J genes are TRBV19 and TRBJ1-5; 9 bases are a match to TRBD1. Trimming took 6 bases from V and 6 from J; bases not matched to a gene: 6. CDR1 is LNHDA and CDR2 is SQIVND in the germline V gene (reference sequence). This CDR3 spans 14 amino acids. The CDR3 spells CASSPQGAFQPQHF. Partial CDR3 DNA: TGTGCCAGTAGCCCACAGGGGGCATTTCAGCCC. The full variable domain, its missing parts supplied by reference TRBV19 and TRBJ1-5, is DGGITQSPKYLFRKEGQNVTLSCEQNLNHDAMYWYRQDPGQGLRLIYYSQIVNDFQKGDIAEGYSVSREKKESFPLTVTSAQKNPTAFYLCASSPQGAFQPQHFGDGTRLSIL.

There are many counts of this clone. The read finishes 3 residues shy of the CDR3 end, and the germline J gene is used to complete it. The J gene is TRBJ2-1, the V gene TRBV19, with 9 nucleotides matching TRBD2. Trimming took 4 bases from V and 4 from J; bases not matched to a gene: 5. The length of the CDR3 is 15 residues. Germline CDR1 is LNHDA and CDR2 is SQIVND (reference sequence). The CDR3 DNA, read in part, is TGTGCCAGTAGTAGGCTAGCGGGGACTTACAATGAG. It yields the protein CASSRLAGTYNE. Given in full, the CDR3 is CASSRLAGTYNEQFF.

This clone was seen at least ten times. The CDR3 is cut off 3 residues early in the read; its end comes from the germline J gene. The same CDR3 arises from other DNA sequences in this sample as well. The rearrangement links TRBV18 to TRBJ2-7; TRBD1 matches at 12 bases. V was clipped by 0 bases and J by 4 bases; unmatched bases: 1. CDR3 size: 15 residues. Germline V gene lookup returns CDR1 KGHSH and CDR2 LQKENI. The DNA read from the CDR3 is TGTGCCAGCTCACCACCGGGACAGGGGGCGTACGAG. It specifies CASSPPGQGAYE. The full CDR3 sequence reads CASSPPGQGAYEQYF.

This clone was seen many times. Incomplete CDR3 DNA: TGTGCCAGCAGCTTGACCCTAAACAGGGGCGAG. Translated: CASSLTLNRGE. In full, the CDR3 reads CASSLTLNRGEQYF. This chain uses TRBV5-5 with TRBJ2-7; 7 positions match TRBD1. Coverage ceases 3 residues before the CDR3 finishes, and the germline J gene fills in the end. V shed 1 base, J shed 6 bases, and the junction held 7 bases outside the gene matches. Germline values: CDR1 SGHKS, CDR2 YYEKEE (reference sequence). There are 14 residues in the CDR3.

This clone was counted ten times or more. CDR3 loop: CASSHGQGVTYEQYF. CDR3 DNA (partial): TGTGCCAGCAGCCACGGACAGGGGGTCACCTACGAG. The V and J genes are TRBV7-2 and TRBJ2-7; 10 bases agree with TRBD1. Read coverage stops 3 residues before the CDR3 terminus; the germline J gene supplies the remainder. This CDR3 is built from 15 residues. V lost 5 bases and J lost 2; bases outside the gene matches: 6. CDR1 and CDR2 from the germline V gene are SGHTA and FQGNSA.

This clone was picked up many times. The sequence runs out 3 residues before the end of the CDR3; the remainder is reconstructed from the germline J gene. The rearrangement uses TRBV3-1 (or the pseudogene TRBV3-2) and TRBJ2-7; 9 bases are a match to TRBD2. The CDR3 runs to 17 residues. V lost 1 base and J lost 1; bases outside the gene matches: 8. Germline CDR1 reads LGHDT; CDR2 reads YNNKEL (reference sequence). CDR3 sequence reads: CASSQGRKLAGSYEQYF. The DNA read from the CDR3 is TGTGCCAGCAGCCAAGGAAGGAAGCTAGCGGGATCCTACGAG.

This clone was observed at least ten times. The read terminates 3 residues ahead of where the CDR3 ends, so the germline J gene completes it. This sequence joins TRBV12-5 and TRBJ2-7, with TRBD2 identical over 10 bases. Germline V gene sequence: CDR1 LGHNT, CDR2 FRNRAP. The trim removed 0 bases at V and 6 bases at J, leaving 5 bases unmatched. This CDR3 comprises 15 residues. CDR3 sequence: CASGLVRLAGGEQYF. The sequenced CDR3 bases are TGTGCTAGTGGTTTGGTCCGACTAGCGGGCGGCGAG.